The present entry profiles one T cell receptor beta chain with its context. The data stem from a study of cytomegalovirus exposure and HLA in healthy donors. PCR amplification relied on 60 Vbeta primers (plus 13 Jbeta primers). TCRdb's copy holds only in-frame clones and misses some; the assay was immunoSEQ multiplex PCR. The table lists about 72,000 clones, around 64% of them singletons. Trimming took off 5 bases at V and 2 bases at J, with 9 bases between the two ends. This CDR3 has 12 residues. Germline V gene lookup returns CDR1 GTSNPN and CDR2 SVGIG (reference sequence). The specimen sequenced was PBMCs. This TCR was recovered from a man aged 40-50 years in good health and CMV-seropositive. The chain links TRBV30 to TRBJ1-2; D call uncertain. Written as DNA, the CDR3 is TGTGCCTGGGGCTACAGCAACTATGGCTACACCTTC. Translated, it gives CAWGYSNYGYTF.